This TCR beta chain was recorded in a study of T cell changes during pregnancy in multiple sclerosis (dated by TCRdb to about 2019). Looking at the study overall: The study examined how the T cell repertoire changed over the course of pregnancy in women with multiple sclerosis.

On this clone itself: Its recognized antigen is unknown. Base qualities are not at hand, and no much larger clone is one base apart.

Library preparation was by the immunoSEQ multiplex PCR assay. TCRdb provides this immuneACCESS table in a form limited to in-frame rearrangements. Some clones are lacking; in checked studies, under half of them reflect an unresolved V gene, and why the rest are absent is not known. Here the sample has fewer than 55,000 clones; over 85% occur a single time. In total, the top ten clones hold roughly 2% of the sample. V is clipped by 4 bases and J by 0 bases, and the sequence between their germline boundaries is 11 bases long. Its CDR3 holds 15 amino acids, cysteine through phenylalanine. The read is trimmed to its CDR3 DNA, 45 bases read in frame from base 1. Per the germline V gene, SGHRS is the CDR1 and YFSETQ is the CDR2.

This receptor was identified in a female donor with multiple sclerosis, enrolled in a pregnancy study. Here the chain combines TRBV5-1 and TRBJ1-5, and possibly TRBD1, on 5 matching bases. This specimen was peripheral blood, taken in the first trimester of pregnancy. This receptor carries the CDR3 CASSPEGVSNQPQHF. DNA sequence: TGCGCCAGCAGCCCGGAAGGGGTTAGCAATCAGCCCCAGCATTTT.